The 19 T cell receptor beta chains in this list originate from one sample, sequenced in a study of CD8 T cells in ankylosing spondylitis. These TCRs' antigens remain unknown. Findings and caveats of the study: The study identified a TCR beta motif of roughly eight highly homologous variants that appeared characteristic of ankylosing spondylitis blood.

TCRdb recomputed calls from the 5' RACE reads with MiXCR, one row per CDR3 protein. The data show fewer than 500,000 distinct CDR3 sequences, about 25% seen once. The material sequenced was blood, either unsorted or a sorted T cell fraction (not recorded which). Source of these receptors: a male donor with ankylosing spondylitis.

This sequence joins TRBV7-2 and TRBJ2-3; no firm D call. This CDR3 comprises 17 residues. Trimming took off 1 base at V and 1 base at J, with 15 bases between the two ends. CDR1 and CDR2 (germline): SGHTA, FQGNSA. The CDR3 is CASSLVARPRGTDTQYF. The CDR3 coding sequence is TGTGCCAGCAGCTTAGTGGCCAGACCAAGGGGCACAGATACGCAGTATTTT.

The rearrangement links TRBV7-2 to TRBJ1-5; D remains ambiguous. The ends were cut back, 5 bases at V and 4 bases at J, with 15 bases in the middle. The CDR3 has 15 residues. From germline, CDR1 is SGHTA and CDR2 FQGNSA. The CDR3 here is CASSLLRAPNQPQHF. DNA of the CDR3: TGTGCCAGCAGCCTACTCCGGGCTCCTAATCAGCCCCAGCATTTT.

The chain employs TRBV24-1 and TRBJ2-2; 7 nucleotides align to TRBD1. V shed 5 bases, J shed 0 bases, and the junction held 8 bases outside the gene matches. The CDR3 spans 17 residues. The germline CDR1 and CDR2 sequences are KGHDR and SFDVKD. CDR3 nucleotides: TGTGCCACCAGTGCCGCCCCGGGACAGCCGAACACCGGGGAGCTGTTTTTT. Its translation is CATSAAPGQPNTGELFF.

This clonotype was counted between two and nine times. The chain has TRBV15 and TRBJ2-1, with TRBD1 as a possible D gene (5 bases). The ends were cut back, 1 base at V and 6 bases at J, with 13 bases in the middle. Per the germline V gene, CDR1 is LNHNV and CDR2 is YYDKDF (reference sequence). This CDR3 comprises 15 residues. The CDR3: CATSRGARGANEQFF. CDR3 DNA: TGTGCCACCAGCAGAGGGGCGCGTGGGGCCAATGAGCAGTTCTTC.

The chain joins TRBV12-3 or TRBV12-4 to TRBJ2-3; no clear D. V was pared by 5 bases and J by 1 base, with 13 bases between. The CDR3 totals 15 residues. In DNA form, the CDR3 reads TGTGCCAGCAGTCCAATCCGAGGCGGCACAGATACGCAGTATTTT. It codes for CASSPIRGGTDTQYF.

The chain has TRBV7-6 and TRBJ1-5; D remains ambiguous. V shed 5 bases and J shed 3 bases, with 20 bases lying between them. Germline V gene data show CDR1 as SGHVS and CDR2 as FNYEAQ. This CDR3 is 17 amino acids long. For the CDR3, the DNA is TGTGCCAGCAGCCCCGGAAGGTTACGGCAGATCAATCAGCCCCAGCATTTT. Its protein product is CASSPGRLRQINQPQHF.

The chain carries TRBV11-2 and TRBJ2-7; 12 bases agree with TRBD2. Germline lookup yields CDR1 SGHAT and CDR2 FQNNGV. The ends lost 4 bases at V and 4 bases at J; junction bases unmatched: 8. The CDR3 totals 16 residues. The CDR3 region is CASSSTLAGGLYEQYF. The DNA for the CDR3 is TGTGCCAGCAGCTCAACCCTAGCGGGAGGGTTATACGAGCAGTACTTC.

Only a few counts were recorded for this clonotype. V and J are TRBV12-3 or TRBV12-4 and TRBJ1-1; D may be TRBD1 (5 bases). There are 12 residues in the CDR3. The V end was cut by 3 bases, the J end by 4 bases, with 6 bases between. CDR3 nucleotide sequence: TGTGCCAGCAGTTTCGGGGCCACTGAAGCTTTCTTT. It codes for CASSFGATEAFF.

A few counts support this clonotype. The rearrangement links TRBV11-2 to TRBJ2-5, with D possibly called TRBD1 or TRBD2 (5 bases each). Trimming left V 0 bases short and J 5 bases short, with 13 bases between. This CDR3 has 15 residues. Germline CDR1 is SGHAT and CDR2 is FQNNGV. Here the CDR3 reads CASSLESEGMETQYF. The CDR3 nucleotides are TGTGCCAGCAGCTTAGAATCTGAGGGGATGGAGACCCAGTACTTC.

This chain links TRBV12-3 or TRBV12-4 with TRBJ2-5; a possible D gene is TRBD1 (6 bases). The CDR3 length is 15 residues. The V gene lost 6 bases and the J gene lost 1 base, with 15 bases spanning the gap. CDR3 in amino acids: CASRDTGSPQETQYF. The CDR3 nucleotides are TGTGCCAGCAGGGACACAGGGAGCCCCCAAGAGACCCAGTACTTC.

This clonotype was observed a handful of times. The V call is TRBV7-9, the J call TRBJ2-2; TRBD1 agrees at 8 bases. Germline V lookup: CDR1 SEHNR, CDR2 FQNEAQ (reference sequence). This CDR3 comprises 16 residues. Unmatched junction bases numbered 8, after V lost 3 bases and J lost 5 bases. CDR3 DNA sequence: TGTGCCAGCAGCTTCACCGGGACAGGACAGACCGGGGAGCTGTTTTTT. This sequence encodes CASSFTGTGQTGELFF.

This clonotype was seen a handful of times. The chain carries TRBV5-1 and TRBJ2-7; 10 bases align to TRBD1. The CDR3 length is 14 residues. Germline V gene data show CDR1 as SGHRS and CDR2 as YFSETQ. Trimming at V came to 1 base and at J to 6 bases, leaving 4 bases not matched to a gene. The CDR3 spells CASSLRDRGLEQYF. DNA for the CDR3: TGCGCCAGCAGCTTGAGAGACAGGGGGCTCGAGCAGTACTTC.

This clonotype turned up a few times. The chain joins TRBV14 to TRBJ2-3; D is undetermined. The CDR3 has 15 amino acids. Trimming left V 0 bases short and J 4 bases short, with 11 bases between. Per the germline V gene, CDR1 is SGHDN and CDR2 is FVKESK. DNA of the CDR3: TGTGCCAGCAGCCAAGATTTCGGCGGCCCAGATACGCAGTATTTT. Its protein product is CASSQDFGGPDTQYF.

This clonotype has ten or more counts. The chain recombines TRBV24-1 with TRBJ1-4; TRBD1 aligns across 10 bases. This CDR3 is 15 amino acids long. With V trimmed by 3 bases and J by 6 bases, 3 bases remained unmatched. Germline V gene sequence: CDR1 KGHDR, CDR2 SFDVKD. CDR3 bases: TGTGCCACCAGTGATACCGGGACAGGGGATGAAAAACTGTTTTTT. Translation gives CATSDTGTGDEKLFF.

The chain recombines TRBV12-3 or TRBV12-4 with TRBJ2-5; tentatively, D is TRBD1 or TRBD2 (5 bases each). V was pared by 1 base and J by 7 bases, with 13 bases between. The CDR3 is made up of 14 amino acids. The CDR3 spells CASSLGDAGGTQYF. The CDR3 DNA reads TGTGCCAGCAGTTTAGGGGACGCCGGTGGGACCCAGTACTTC.

This clonotype was seen only once. This chain connects TRBV15 to TRBJ2-5, with 8 nucleotides matching TRBD2. The CDR3 contains 15 residues. Losses at the gene ends were 4 bases for V and 5 bases for J; bases not matched to a gene: 9. Germline CDR1 LNHNV, CDR2 YYDKDF (reference sequence). CDR3 coding DNA: TGTGCCACCAGCACCTTAGCGGGAACTCGTGAGACCCAGTACTTC. Residues: CATSTLAGTRETQYF.

This clonotype was found a few times. The V call is TRBV7-9, the J call TRBJ1-6; no clear D. Germline CDR1 reads SEHNR; CDR2 reads FQNEAQ (reference sequence). The CDR3 has 13 residues. V dropped 5 bases and J dropped 9 bases, with 11 bases sitting between them. The CDR3 DNA reads as TGTGCCAGCAGCCCAAACGTTGCTTCACCCCTCCACTTT. Protein sequence: CASSPNVASPLHF.

This chain links TRBV20-1 with TRBJ2-4; D remains ambiguous. The CDR3 totals 14 residues. V was shortened by 1 base and J by 0 bases, with 7 bases between the two germline ends. Germline CDR1 and CDR2: DFQATT and SNEGSKA (reference sequence). CDR3 sequence: CSARASPAKNIQYF. The CDR3 DNA sequence: TGCAGTGCTAGAGCGTCTCCAGCCAAAAACATTCAGTACTTC.

The V gene is TRBV6-1, the J gene TRBJ2-1; TRBD1 is a possible D gene (6 bases). The germline CDR1 and CDR2 sequences are MNHNS and SASEGT. V lost 7 bases and J lost 2, with 12 bases in between. The CDR3 has 14 amino acids. This CDR3 is CASTGQPTYNEQFF. The CDR3, as DNA: TGTGCCAGCACTGGACAGCCAACCTACAATGAGCAGTTCTTC.